The 6 T cell receptor beta chains reported below all come from one sample, sequenced in a study of shared clonotypes between healthy human individuals. As defined, naive CD8 cells were CD45RO-negative and positively selected for CCR7, with terminally differentiated effector memory CD45RA+ cells excluded. Assay used: immunoSEQ multiplex PCR; TCRdb lists only in-frame clones, some missing. Among around 2,100,000 clones listed, roughly 94% were seen once. The sequencing input was naive CD8+ T cells sorted from blood. These receptors originate from a man between 18 and 35 years old in good health.

In regard to this clone: A read error may explain this, as a much larger clone is one base away. The chain has TRBV7-9 and TRBJ2-7; 13 nucleotides match TRBD2. The CDR3 sequence is 15 residues long. Germline V gene data show CDR1 as SEHNR and CDR2 as FQNEAQ (reference sequence). V was clipped by 4 bases and J by 2 bases; unmatched bases: 2. The CDR3 sequence: CASSSGTSGAYEQYF. The CDR3 bases are TGTGCCAGCAGCTCGGGGACTAGCGGGGCCTACGAGCAGTACTTC.

This chain links TRBV12-5 with TRBJ1-5; D is undetermined. CDR1 is LGHNT, CDR2 FRNRAP, per germline. The CDR3 consists of 15 residues. Trimming removed 2 bases from V and 5 bases from J, with 13 bases in between. CDR3 residues: CASGLWVTADQPQHF. In nucleotides, the CDR3 is TGTGCTAGTGGTTTGTGGGTCACAGCGGATCAGCCCCAGCATTTT.

This chain joins TRBV9 and TRBJ2-3; 9 bases agree with TRBD2. The CDR3 is 17 residues long. V lost 2 bases, J lost 4 bases, and 11 bases stayed unmatched. Per germline, CDR1 SGDLS and CDR2 YYNGEE. For the CDR3, the DNA is TGTGCCAGCAGCGTCGAACCGCGGGGGGGCCCTTCAGATACGCAGTATTTT. Encoded protein: CASSVEPRGGPSDTQYF.

Points on this clone: Within the sample, other DNA sequences also encode this same CDR3. The chain employs TRBV9 and TRBJ2-7, with D unresolved. The V end lost 0 bases, the J end lost 4 bases, and 8 bases lay between the germline ends. The germline V gene encodes CDR1 SGDLS and CDR2 YYNGEE. The CDR3 runs 13 residues. The CDR3: CASSVGASYEQYF. As DNA, the CDR3 is TGTGCCAGCAGCGTAGGGGCCAGTTACGAGCAGTACTTC.

The chain recombines TRBV6-1 with TRBJ1-2; D remains ambiguous. The CDR3 loop spans 14 amino acids. Between the trimmed V and J ends, which lost 4 bases and 4 bases, there was a span of 13 bases. Germline loops: CDR1 MNHNS, CDR2 SASEGT. The CDR3 spells CASSVDVMGYGYTF. CDR3 bases: TGTGCCAGCAGTGTCGATGTAATGGGCTATGGCTACACCTTC.

This chain joins TRBV27 and TRBJ1-2, with 10 bases that match TRBD1. Germline CDR1 reads MNHEY; CDR2 reads SMNVEV (reference sequence). This CDR3 comprises 15 residues. Trimming took 6 bases from V and 0 from J; bases not matched to a gene: 4. The CDR3 spells CASRTGTGANYGYTF. The DNA of the CDR3 is TGTGCCAGCAGGACCGGGACAGGGGCTAACTATGGCTACACCTTC.